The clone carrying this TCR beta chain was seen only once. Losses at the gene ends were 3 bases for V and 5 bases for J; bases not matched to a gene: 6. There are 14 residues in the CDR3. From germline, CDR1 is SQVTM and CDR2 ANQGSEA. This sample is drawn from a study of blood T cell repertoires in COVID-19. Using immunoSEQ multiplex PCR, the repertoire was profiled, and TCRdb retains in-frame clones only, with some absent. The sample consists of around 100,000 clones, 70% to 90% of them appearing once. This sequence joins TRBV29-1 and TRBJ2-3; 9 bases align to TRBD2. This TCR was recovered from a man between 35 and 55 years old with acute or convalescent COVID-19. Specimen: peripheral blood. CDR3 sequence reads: CSVDISRGGDTQYF. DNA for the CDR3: TGCAGCGTTGATATCTCGCGGGGGGGAGATACGCAGTATTTT.